This T cell receptor (beta chain) was captured by sequencing in a study of control samples from healthy donors and cancer patients (dated by TCRdb to 2020 to 2021). In the case of this clone: Its antigen remains undetermined. One base away there is no much larger clone; base qualities are not given.

Library prep was done by the immunoSEQ multiplex PCR assay. TCRdb re-hosts the immuneACCESS table, in-frame sequences only. Its copies lack some clones; in the studies checked, an unresolved V gene accounts for under half of them, and the cause for the rest is not known. This sample holds 150,000 or so clones; 88% were observed only once. The ten most abundant clones make up around 5.1% of the sample. The sequenced material came from blood. The TCR originated in a woman aged 30 to 39 in good health.

CDR3 sequence: CASSGPVSGELFF. In nucleotide form, the sequence is TGTGCCAGCAGCGGCCCAGTTTCCGGGGAGCTGTTTTTT. This receptor chain uses TRBV9 and TRBJ2-2; no D segment can be confidently identified. Deletion took 3 bases off V and 6 bases off J, with a span of 9 bases between the germline ends. The germline V gene supplies CDR1 SGDLS and CDR2 YYNGEE. From the cysteine up to the phenylalanine, the CDR3 has a length of 13 residues. CDR3 DNA only is kept here, 39 bases in frame from base 1. Outside the CDR3, residues come from the reference TRBV9 and TRBJ2-2 proteins, so the full variable domain is: DSGVTQTPKHLITATGQRVTLRCSPRSGDLSVYWYQQSLDQGLQFLIQYYNGEERAKGNILERFSAQQFPDLHSELNLSSLELGDSALYFCASSGPVSGELFFGEGSRLTVL.